This TCR beta chain was captured in a study of cytomegalovirus exposure and HLA in healthy donors. In the study overall: There were under 140 million unique TCR beta sequences, drawn from about 179 million T cells, in an earlier analysis.

This CDR3 comprises 15 residues. Trimming removed 2 bases from V and 4 bases from J; junction bases left unmatched: 3. The germline V gene encodes CDR1 MGHDK and CDR2 SYGVNS. Vbeta (60) and Jbeta (13) primers were used in the PCR. Assay: immunoSEQ multiplex PCR; the TCRdb copy retains only in-frame clones and omits some. The data contain 150,000 to 200,000 clones, approximately 85% of them singletons. This TCR came from a man aged 18 to 30 in good health and CMV-seropositive. The chain joins TRBV25-1 to TRBJ2-2, with 8 bases lining up with TRBD2. The sample taken for sequencing was PBMCs. The CDR3 DNA reads as TGTGCCAGCAGTGAAACTAGCGGTTTCACCGGGGAGCTGTTTTTT. It specifies CASSETSGFTGELFF.